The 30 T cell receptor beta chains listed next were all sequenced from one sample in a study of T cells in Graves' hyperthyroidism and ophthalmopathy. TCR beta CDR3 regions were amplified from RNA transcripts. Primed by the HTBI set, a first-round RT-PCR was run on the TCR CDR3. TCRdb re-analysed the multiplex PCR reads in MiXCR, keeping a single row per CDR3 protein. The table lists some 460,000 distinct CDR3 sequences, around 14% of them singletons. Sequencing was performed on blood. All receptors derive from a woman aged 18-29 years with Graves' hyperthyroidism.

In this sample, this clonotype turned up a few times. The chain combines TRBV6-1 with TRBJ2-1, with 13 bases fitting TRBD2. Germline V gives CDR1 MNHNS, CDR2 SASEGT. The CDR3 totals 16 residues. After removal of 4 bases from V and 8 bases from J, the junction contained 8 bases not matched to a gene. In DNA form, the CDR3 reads TGTGCCAGCAGTGGTACTAGCGGGAGGGCCTGGGATGAGCAGTTCTTC. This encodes CASSGTSGRAWDEQFF.

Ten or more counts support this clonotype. The DNA for the CDR3 is TGTGCCAGCAGTTCCGTCGGACAGGGGAACTATGGCTACACCTTC. This translates into CASSSVGQGNYGYTF. V and J are TRBV6-1 and TRBJ1-2; 9 bases fit TRBD1. This CDR3 comprises 15 residues. The V segment lost 5 bases and the J segment 2 bases; nucleotides outside the gene matches: 6. Germline CDR1 MNHNS, CDR2 SASEGT.

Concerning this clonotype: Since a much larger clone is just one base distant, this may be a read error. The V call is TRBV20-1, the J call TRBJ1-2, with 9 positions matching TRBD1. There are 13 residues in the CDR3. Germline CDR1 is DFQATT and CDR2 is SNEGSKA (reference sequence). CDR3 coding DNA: TGCAGTGCTGGTACCGGGACAGGGTTTGGCTACGCCTTC. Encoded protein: CSAGTGTGFGYAF.

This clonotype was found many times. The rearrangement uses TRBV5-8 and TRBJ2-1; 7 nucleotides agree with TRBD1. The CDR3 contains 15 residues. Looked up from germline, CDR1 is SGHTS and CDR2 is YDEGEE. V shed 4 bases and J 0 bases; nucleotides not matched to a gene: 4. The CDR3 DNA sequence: TGTGCCAGCAGCCGGGACAGTAGCTCCTACAATGAGCAGTTCTTC. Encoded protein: CASSRDSSSYNEQFF.

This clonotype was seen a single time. DNA of the CDR3: TGCAGTGCAAAAGGGGGGGGCGAGCAGTACTTC. Protein product: CSAKGGGEQYF. V gene TRBV20-1 combines with J gene TRBJ2-7, with D tentatively TRBD2 (7 bases). Trimming took 6 bases from V and 6 from J, leaving 12 bases between them. The CDR3 is 11 amino acids. Germline V CDR1 and CDR2: DFQATT, SNEGSKA (reference sequence).

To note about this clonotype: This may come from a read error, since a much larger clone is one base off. The CDR3 loop is CASKSGTGVGLDGYTF. The CDR3 DNA reads as TGTGCCAGTAAATCCGGGACAGGGGTAGGATTGGATGGCTACACCTTC. The chain combines TRBV19 with TRBJ1-2; 10 nucleotides agree with TRBD1. Germline loops: CDR1 LNHDA, CDR2 SQIVND (reference sequence). There are 16 residues in the CDR3. With 7 bases clipped from V and 6 bases from J, the junction kept 14 bases outside the gene matches.

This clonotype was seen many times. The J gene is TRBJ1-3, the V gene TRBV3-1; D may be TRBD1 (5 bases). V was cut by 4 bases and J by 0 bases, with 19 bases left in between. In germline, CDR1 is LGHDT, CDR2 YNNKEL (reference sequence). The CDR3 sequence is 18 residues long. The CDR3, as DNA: TGTGCCAGCAGCCCCCCCGGTACGGGACCGAGCTCTGGAAACACCATATATTTT. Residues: CASSPPGTGPSSGNTIYF.

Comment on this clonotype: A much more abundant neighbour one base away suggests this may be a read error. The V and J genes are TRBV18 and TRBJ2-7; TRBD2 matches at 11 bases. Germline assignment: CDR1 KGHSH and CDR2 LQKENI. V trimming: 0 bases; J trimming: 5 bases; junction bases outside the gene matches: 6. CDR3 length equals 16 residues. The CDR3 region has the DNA TGTGCCAGCTCACCACCGGTTAGCGGGGGGGGCCACGAGCAGTACTTC. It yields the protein CASSPPVSGGGHEQYF. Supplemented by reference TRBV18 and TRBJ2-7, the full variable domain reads NAGVMQNPRHLVRRRGQEARLRCSPMKGHSHVYWYRQLPEEGLKFMVYLQKENIIDESGMPKERFSAEFPKEGPSILRIQQVVRGDSAAYFCASSPPVSGGGHEQYFGPGTRLTVT.

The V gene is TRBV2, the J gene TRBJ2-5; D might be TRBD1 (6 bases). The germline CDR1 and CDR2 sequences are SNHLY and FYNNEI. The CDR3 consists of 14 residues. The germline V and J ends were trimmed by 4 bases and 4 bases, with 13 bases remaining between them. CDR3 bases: TGTGCCAGCAGTGGACGGACAGCCCCAGAGACCCAGTACTTC. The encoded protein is CASSGRTAPETQYF.

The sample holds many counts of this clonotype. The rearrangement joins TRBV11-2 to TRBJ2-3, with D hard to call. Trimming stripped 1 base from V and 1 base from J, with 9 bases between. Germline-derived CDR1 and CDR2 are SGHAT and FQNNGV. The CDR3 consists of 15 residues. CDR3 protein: CASSLGLIGTDTQYF. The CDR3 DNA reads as TGTGCCAGCAGCTTAGGGCTAATAGGCACAGATACGCAGTATTTT. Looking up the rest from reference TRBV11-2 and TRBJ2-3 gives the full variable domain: EAGVAQSPRYKIIEKRQSVAFWCNPISGHATLYWYQQILGQGPKLLIQFQNNGVVDDSQLPKDRFSAERLKGVDSTLKIQPAKLEDSAVYLCASSLGLIGTDTQYFGPGTRLTVL.

The CDR3 DNA reads as TGTGCCACCAGCCAAGGAGGGGGCTCCTACAATGAGCAGTTCTTC. Translation gives CATSQGGGSYNEQFF. J is TRBJ2-1 and V is TRBV15; D may match TRBD1 or TRBD2 (6 bases each). Trimming took 5 bases from V and 0 from J, leaving 11 bases between them. Germline V gives CDR1 LNHNV, CDR2 YYDKDF (reference sequence). The CDR3 length is 15 residues.

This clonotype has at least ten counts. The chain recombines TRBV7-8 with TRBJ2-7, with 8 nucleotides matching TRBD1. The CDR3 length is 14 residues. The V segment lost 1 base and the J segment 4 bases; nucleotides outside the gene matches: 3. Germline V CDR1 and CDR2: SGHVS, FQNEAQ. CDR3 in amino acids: CASSLDTGGYEQYF. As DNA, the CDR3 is TGTGCCAGCAGCTTAGATACAGGGGGGTACGAGCAGTACTTC.

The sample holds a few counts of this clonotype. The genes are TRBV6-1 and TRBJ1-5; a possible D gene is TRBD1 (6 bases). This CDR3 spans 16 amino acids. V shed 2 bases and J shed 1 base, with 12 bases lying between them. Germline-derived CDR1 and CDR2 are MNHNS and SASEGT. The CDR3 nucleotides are TGTGCCAGCAGTGAAAGGGGGTTGCCAAGCAATCAGCCCCAGCATTTT. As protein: CASSERGLPSNQPQHF.

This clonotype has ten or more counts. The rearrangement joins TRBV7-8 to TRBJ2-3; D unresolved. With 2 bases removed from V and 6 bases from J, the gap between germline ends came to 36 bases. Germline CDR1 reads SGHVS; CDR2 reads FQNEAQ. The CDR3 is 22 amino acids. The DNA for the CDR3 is TGTGCCAGCAGCTTAAACCCCCCTCTACCCTCGGCGCCACTTGGCCCCGCGGATACGCAGTATTTT. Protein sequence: CASSLNPPLPSAPLGPADTQYF.

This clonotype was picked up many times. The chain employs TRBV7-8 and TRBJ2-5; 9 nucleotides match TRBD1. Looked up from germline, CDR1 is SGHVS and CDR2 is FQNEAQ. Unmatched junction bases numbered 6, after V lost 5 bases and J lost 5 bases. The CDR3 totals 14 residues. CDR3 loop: CASSLRDRAETQYF. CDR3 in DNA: TGTGCCAGCAGCCTCCGGGACAGGGCCGAGACCCAGTACTTC.

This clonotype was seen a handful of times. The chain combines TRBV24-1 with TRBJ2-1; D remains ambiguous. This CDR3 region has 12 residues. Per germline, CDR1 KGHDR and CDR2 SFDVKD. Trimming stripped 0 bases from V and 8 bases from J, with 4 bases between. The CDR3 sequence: CATSDLFDEQFF. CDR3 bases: TGTGCCACCAGTGATTTGTTTGATGAGCAGTTCTTC.

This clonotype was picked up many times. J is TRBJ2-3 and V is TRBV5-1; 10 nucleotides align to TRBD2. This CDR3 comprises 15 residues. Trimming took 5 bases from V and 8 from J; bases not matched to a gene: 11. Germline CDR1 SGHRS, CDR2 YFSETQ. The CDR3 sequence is CASSPSGTSVGTQYF. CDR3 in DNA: TGCGCCAGCAGTCCGTCCGGGACTAGCGTAGGTACGCAGTATTTT.

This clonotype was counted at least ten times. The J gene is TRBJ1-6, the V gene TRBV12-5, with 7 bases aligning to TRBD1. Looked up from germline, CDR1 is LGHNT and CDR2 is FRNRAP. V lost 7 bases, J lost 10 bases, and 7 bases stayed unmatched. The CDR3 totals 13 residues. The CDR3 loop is CASAKTGNSPLHF. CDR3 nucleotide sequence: TGTGCTAGTGCCAAGACAGGGAACTCACCCCTCCACTTT. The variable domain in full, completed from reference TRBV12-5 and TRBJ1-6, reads DARVTQTPRHKVTEMGQEVTMRCQPILGHNTVFWYRQTMMQGLELLAYFRNRAPLDDSGMPKDRFSAEMPDATLATLKIQPSEPRDSAVYFCASAKTGNSPLHFGNGTRLTVT.

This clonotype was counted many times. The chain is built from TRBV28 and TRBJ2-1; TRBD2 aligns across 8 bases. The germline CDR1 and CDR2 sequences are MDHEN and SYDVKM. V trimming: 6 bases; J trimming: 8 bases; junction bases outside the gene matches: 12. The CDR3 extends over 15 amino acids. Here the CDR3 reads CASRASGPFEDEQFF. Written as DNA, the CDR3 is TGTGCCAGCAGAGCTAGCGGGCCCTTTGAGGATGAGCAGTTCTTC.

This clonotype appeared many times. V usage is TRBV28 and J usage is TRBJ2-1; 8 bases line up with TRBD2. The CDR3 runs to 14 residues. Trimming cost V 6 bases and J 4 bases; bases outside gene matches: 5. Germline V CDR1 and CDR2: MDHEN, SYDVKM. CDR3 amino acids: CASRPGLDYNEQFF. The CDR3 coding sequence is TGTGCCAGCAGACCGGGACTAGATTACAATGAGCAGTTCTTC.

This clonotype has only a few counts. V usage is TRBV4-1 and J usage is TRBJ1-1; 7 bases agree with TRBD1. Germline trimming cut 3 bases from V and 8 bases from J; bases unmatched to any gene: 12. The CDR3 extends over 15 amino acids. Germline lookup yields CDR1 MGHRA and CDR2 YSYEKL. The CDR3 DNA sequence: TGCGCCAGCAGCCACCCGGTAGGGGGCTTAAAAGAAGCTTTCTTT. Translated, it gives CASSHPVGGLKEAFF.

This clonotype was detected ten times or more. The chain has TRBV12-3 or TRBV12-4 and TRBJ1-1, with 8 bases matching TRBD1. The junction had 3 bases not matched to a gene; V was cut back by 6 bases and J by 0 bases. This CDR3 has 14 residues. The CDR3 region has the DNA TGTGCCAGCAGACCGGACAGGGTGAACACTGAAGCTTTCTTT. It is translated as CASRPDRVNTEAFF.

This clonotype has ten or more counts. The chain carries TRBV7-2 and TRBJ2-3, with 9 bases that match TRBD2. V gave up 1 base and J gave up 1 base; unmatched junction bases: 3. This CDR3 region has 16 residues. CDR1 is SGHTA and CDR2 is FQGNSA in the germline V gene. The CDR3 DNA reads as TGTGCCAGCAGCTTAGTCGCGGGGGGGGGCACAGATACGCAGTATTTT. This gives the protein CASSLVAGGGTDTQYF.

The CDR3 sequence is CATSDSTQTSGRSGELFF. DNA for the CDR3: TGTGCCACCAGTGACTCCACCCAGACTAGCGGGAGATCCGGGGAGCTGTTTTTT. The chain is built from TRBV24-1 and TRBJ2-2; 12 bases match TRBD2. The trim removed 4 bases at V and 6 bases at J, leaving 11 bases unmatched. Germline CDR1 reads KGHDR; CDR2 reads SFDVKD. This CDR3 is 18 amino acids long.

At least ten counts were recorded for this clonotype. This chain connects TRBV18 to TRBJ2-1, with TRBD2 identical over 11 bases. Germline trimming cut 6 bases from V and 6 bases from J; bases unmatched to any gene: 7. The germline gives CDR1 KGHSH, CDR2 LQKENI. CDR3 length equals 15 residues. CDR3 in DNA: TGTGCCAGCTCTCCCAGACTAGCGGGATGCAATGAGCAGTTCTTC. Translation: CASSPRLAGCNEQFF.

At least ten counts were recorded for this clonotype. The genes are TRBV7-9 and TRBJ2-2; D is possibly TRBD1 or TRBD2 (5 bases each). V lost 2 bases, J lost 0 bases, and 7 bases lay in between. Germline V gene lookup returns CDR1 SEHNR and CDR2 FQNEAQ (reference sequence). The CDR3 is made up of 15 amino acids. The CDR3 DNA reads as TGTGCCAGCAGCTTACGAGGGGCGAACACCGGGGAGCTGTTTTTT. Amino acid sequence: CASSLRGANTGELFF.

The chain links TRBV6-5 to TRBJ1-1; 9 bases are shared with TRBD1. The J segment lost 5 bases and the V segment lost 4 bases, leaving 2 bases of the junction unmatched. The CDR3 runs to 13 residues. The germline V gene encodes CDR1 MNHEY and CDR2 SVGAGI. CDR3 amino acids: CASSWTGETEAFF. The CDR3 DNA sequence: TGTGCCAGCAGTTGGACAGGGGAGACTGAAGCTTTCTTT.

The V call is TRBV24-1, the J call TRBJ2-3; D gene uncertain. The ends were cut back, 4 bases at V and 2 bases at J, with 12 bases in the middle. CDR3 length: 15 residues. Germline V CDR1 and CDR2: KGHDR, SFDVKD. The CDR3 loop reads CATSEAAGLTDTQYF. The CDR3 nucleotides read TGTGCCACCAGTGAGGCAGCAGGTCTCACAGATACGCAGTATTTT.

This CDR3 is CASSPRAPVQPMNTEAFF. DNA for the CDR3: TGTGCCAGCTCACCAAGGGCCCCCGTCCAGCCAATGAACACTGAAGCTTTCTTT. The chain combines TRBV18 with TRBJ1-1; D is ambiguous. Germline values: CDR1 KGHSH, CDR2 LQKENI. CDR3 length: 18 residues. V was cut by 2 bases and J by 0 bases, with 19 bases left in between. Based on the CDR3 plus reference TRBV18 and TRBJ1-1, the full variable domain is NAGVMQNPRHLVRRRGQEARLRCSPMKGHSHVYWYRQLPEEGLKFMVYLQKENIIDESGMPKERFSAEFPKEGPSILRIQQVVRGDSAAYFCASSPRAPVQPMNTEAFFGQGTRLTVV.

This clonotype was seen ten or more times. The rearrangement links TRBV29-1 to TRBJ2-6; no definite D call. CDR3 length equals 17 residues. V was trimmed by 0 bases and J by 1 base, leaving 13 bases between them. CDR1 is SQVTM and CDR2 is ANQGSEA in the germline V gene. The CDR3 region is CSVEDRQEYSGANVLTF. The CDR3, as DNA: TGCAGCGTTGAAGATCGGCAGGAATATTCTGGGGCCAACGTCCTGACTTTC. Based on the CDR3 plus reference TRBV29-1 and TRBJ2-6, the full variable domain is SAVISQKPSRDICQRGTSLTIQCQVDSQVTMMFWYRQQPGQSLTLIATANQGSEATYESGFVIDKFPISRPNLTFSTLTVSNMSPEDSSIYLCSVEDRQEYSGANVLTFGAGSRLTVL.